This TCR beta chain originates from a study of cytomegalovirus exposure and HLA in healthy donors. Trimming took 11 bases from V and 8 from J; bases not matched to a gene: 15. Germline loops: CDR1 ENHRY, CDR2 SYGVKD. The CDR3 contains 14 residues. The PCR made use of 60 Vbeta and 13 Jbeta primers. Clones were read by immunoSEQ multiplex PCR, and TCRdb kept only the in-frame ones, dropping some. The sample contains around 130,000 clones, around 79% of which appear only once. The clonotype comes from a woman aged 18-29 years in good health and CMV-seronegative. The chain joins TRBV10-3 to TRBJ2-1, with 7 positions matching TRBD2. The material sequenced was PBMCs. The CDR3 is CASSSTTGRDEQFF. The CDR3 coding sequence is TGTGCCTCATCAAGTACAACGGGGAGGGATGAGCAGTTCTTC.